This note documents a single TCR beta chain sequence. V lost 2 bases to trimming and J lost 4 bases, with 12 bases between them. Germline values: CDR1 KGHSH, CDR2 LQKENI. The CDR3 is made up of 14 amino acids. These data originate in a study of blood T cell repertoires in COVID-19. Study-level background: COVID-19 samples, acute and convalescent, were from the United States, Italy and Spain. Sample material is recorded as cDNA or gDNA derived from T cells, B-cell-depleted T cells, or PBMCs.

Source study methods: It was from reference gene primer amplification that nucleated cell counts were estimated. Profiling relied on immunoSEQ multiplex PCR, and the TCRdb table lists in-frame clones only, not all of them. For V, J and clone size, that table is used; D and trimming come from the DNA. Here the sample spans some 150,000 clones, approximately 89% being singletons. The chain combines TRBV18 with TRBJ2-7, with no clear D. The sequence came from a human donor in a cohort sampled during active COVID-19. The specimen sequenced was peripheral blood. CDR3 region: CASSPMSFTYEQYF. CDR3 bases: TGTGCCAGCTCACCAATGAGTTTTACTTACGAGCAGTACTTC.